This T cell receptor (beta chain) was obtained from a study of shared clonotypes between healthy human individuals. Naive CD8 cells lacked CD45RO, underwent positive selection for CCR7 and left out terminally differentiated effector memory CD45RA+ cells. Produced via immunoSEQ multiplex PCR; TCRdb's table is partial and in-frame only. The repertoire holds around 2.1 million clones, with around 93% as singletons. The CDR3 totals 13 residues. The V gene's germline CDR1 is MDHEN and CDR2 SYDVKM. V shed 3 bases and J shed 2 bases, with 7 bases lying between them. Sequencing was carried out using naive CD8+ T cells from PBMCs. The chain carries TRBV28 and TRBJ1-2; D gene ambiguous. The receptor's source is a man aged 18 to 35 in good health. Some clones in this sample may be carry-over from other donors' samples. CDR3 amino acids: CASSFQENYGYTF. DNA for the CDR3: TGTGCCAGCAGTTTTCAAGAGAACTATGGCTACACCTTC.